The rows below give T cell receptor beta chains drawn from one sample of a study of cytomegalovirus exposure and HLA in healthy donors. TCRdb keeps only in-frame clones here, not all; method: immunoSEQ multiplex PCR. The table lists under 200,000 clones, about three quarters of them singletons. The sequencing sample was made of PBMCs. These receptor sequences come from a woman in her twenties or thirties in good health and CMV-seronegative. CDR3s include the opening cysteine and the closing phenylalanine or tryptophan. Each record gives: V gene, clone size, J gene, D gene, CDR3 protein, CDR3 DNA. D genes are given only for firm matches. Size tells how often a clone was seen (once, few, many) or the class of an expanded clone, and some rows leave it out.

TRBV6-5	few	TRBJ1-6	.	CASSERSIYNSPLHF	TGTGCCAGCAGCGAGCGGTCAATCTATAATTCACCCCTCCACTTT
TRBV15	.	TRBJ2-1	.	CASQGPNDNEQFF	TGTGCCTCCCAGGGGCCGAACGACAATGAGCAGTTCTTC
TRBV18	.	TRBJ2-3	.	CASSPLLSTDTQYF	TGTGCCAGCTCACCACTCCTCTCCACAGATACGCAGTATTTT
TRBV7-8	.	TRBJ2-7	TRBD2	CASSLEAGVSYEQYF	TGTGCCAGCAGCTTAGAAGCGGGAGTGAGCTACGAGCAGTACTTC
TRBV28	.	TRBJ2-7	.	CASSSPGNHYEQYF	TGTGCCAGCAGTTCTCCCGGGAACCACTACGAGCAGTACTTC
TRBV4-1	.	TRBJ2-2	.	CASRLGGGRAGELFF	TGCGCCAGCCGTTTAGGGGGGGGGCGGGCCGGGGAGCTGTTTTTT
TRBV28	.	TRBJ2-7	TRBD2	CASILAGGPNEQYF	TGTGCCAGCATCCTAGCGGGAGGGCCTAACGAGCAGTACTTC
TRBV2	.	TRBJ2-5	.	CASSELPGQQETQYF	TGTGCCAGCAGTGAGCTCCCAGGGCAGCAAGAGACCCAGTACTTC
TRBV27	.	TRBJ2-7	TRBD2	CASSFSSGTVYEQYF	TGTGCCAGCAGTTTTTCTAGCGGAACTGTCTACGAGCAGTACTTC
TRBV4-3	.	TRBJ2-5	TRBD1	CASSQTGQHQETQYF	TGCGCCAGCAGCCAAACGGGACAGCACCAAGAGACCCAGTACTTC
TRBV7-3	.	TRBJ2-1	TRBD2	CASSSSGTSGGKQFF	TGTGCCAGCAGCTCCTCCGGGACTAGCGGGGGGAAGCAGTTCTTC
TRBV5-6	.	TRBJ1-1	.	CASSPTGKLTVNTEAFF	TGTGCCAGCAGCCCAACCGGCAAGTTGACAGTGAACACTGAAGCTTTCTTT
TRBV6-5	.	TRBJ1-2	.	CASSYEADYGYTF	TGTGCCAGCAGTTACGAGGCGGACTATGGCTACACCTTC